One sample yielded the 24 T cell receptor beta chains listed below, sequenced in a study of T cell changes during pregnancy in multiple sclerosis. This table comes from immunoSEQ multiplex PCR, and its TCRdb copy is limited to in-frame clones, with some not included. Among about 92,000 clones, around 93% were seen once, and the ten largest hold about 4.5%. The material was peripheral blood, obtained in the first trimester of pregnancy. Receptors were obtained from a female donor with multiple sclerosis, enrolled in a pregnancy study.

This chain links TRBV7-3 with TRBJ1-1, with TRBD1 identical over 9 bases. The germline gives CDR1 SGHTA, CDR2 FQGTGA. With 5 bases clipped from V and 4 bases from J, the junction kept 5 bases outside the gene matches. This CDR3 comprises 14 residues. The CDR3 DNA reads as TGTGCCAGCAGCCCGGACAGGGGAAGCACTGAAGCTTTCTTT. Translating gives CASSPDRGSTEAFF.

The genes are TRBV9 and TRBJ1-1; tentative D call: TRBD1 (6 bases). V was cut by 0 bases and J by 1 base, with 10 bases left in between. The CDR3 runs 15 residues. Germline V CDR1 and CDR2: SGDLS, YYNGEE. CDR3 loop: CASSVDGRGNTEAFF. The CDR3 DNA sequence: TGTGCCAGCAGCGTAGATGGCAGGGGGAACACTGAAGCTTTCTTT.

The chain joins TRBV6-1 to TRBJ1-1; D gene ambiguous. Germline V gene sequence: CDR1 MNHNS, CDR2 SASEGT. Trimming removed 7 bases from V and 0 bases from J, with 12 bases in between. The CDR3 has 14 amino acids. CDR3 in amino acids: CASKPNLVNTEAFF. DNA of the CDR3: TGTGCCAGCAAACCCAACCTAGTGAACACTGAAGCTTTCTTT.

The chain employs TRBV5-1 and TRBJ2-2; D unclear. This CDR3 has 13 residues. Germline loops: CDR1 SGHRS, CDR2 YFSETQ. Deletions cut 6 bases from V and 5 bases from J, with 11 bases between. The CDR3 DNA follows: TGCGCCAGCACCACCGATACTACCGGGGAGCTGTTTTTT. Amino acid sequence: CASTTDTTGELFF.

This clone was recorded only once. The chain has TRBV27 and TRBJ1-1; a possible D gene is TRBD1 (6 bases). The CDR3 runs to 11 residues. Per germline, CDR1 MNHEY and CDR2 SMNVEV (reference sequence). Trimming cost V 8 bases and J 11 bases, with 15 bases left between them. Here the CDR3 DNA reads TGTGCCAGCGGAACTACAGGGACGGCTTTCTTT. Its protein product is CASGTTGTAFF.

This chain uses TRBV7-3 with TRBJ2-2; 7 bases line up with TRBD2. This CDR3 comprises 15 residues. The J segment lost 8 bases and the V segment lost 5 bases, leaving 11 bases of the junction unmatched. The germline V gene has CDR1 SGHTA and CDR2 FQGTGA. The DNA of the CDR3 is TGTGCCAGCAGCCTAAGGAAAAGCGGGGTTGGGGAGCTGTTTTTT. This sequence encodes CASSLRKSGVGELFF.

The chain joins TRBV9 to TRBJ1-6; D not resolved. V gave up 4 bases and J gave up 10 bases, with 24 bases separating them. Germline V CDR1 and CDR2: SGDLS, YYNGEE. The CDR3 has 17 residues. CDR3 nucleotide sequence: TGTGCCAGCAGCCTCGGAGGCGGTAGTTCCACCGGCTCACCCCTCCACTTT. Translation gives CASSLGGGSSTGSPLHF.

This rearrangement joins TRBV28 to TRBJ1-1; D perhaps matches TRBD1 (6 bases). The CDR3 has 14 amino acids. The germline V and J ends were trimmed by 6 bases and 1 base, with 12 bases remaining between them. In germline, CDR1 is MDHEN, CDR2 SYDVKM. The CDR3 here is CASRPPDRNTEAFF. Written as DNA, the CDR3 is TGTGCCAGCAGGCCCCCGGACAGGAACACTGAAGCTTTCTTT.

The V call is TRBV6-6, the J call TRBJ1-5; D call uncertain. The CDR3 has 14 residues. CDR1 MNHNY and CDR2 SVGAGI come from the germline V gene (reference sequence). The V end lost 7 bases, the J end lost 6 bases, and 16 bases lay between the germline ends. CDR3: CASTHGGLGQPQHF. The CDR3 DNA follows: TGTGCCAGCACCCACGGAGGTCTTGGTCAGCCCCAGCATTTT.

The CDR3 DNA sequence: TGTGCCAGCAGCTTTCAGGGGCTACCTGGAAACACCATATATTTT. Translated, it gives CASSFQGLPGNTIYF. This chain joins TRBV5-8 and TRBJ1-3; perhaps TRBD1 as D (6 bases). V lost 2 bases, J lost 2 bases, and 11 bases lay in between. The CDR3 sequence is 15 residues long. Germline V gene sequence: CDR1 SGHTS, CDR2 YDEGEE.

This clone was observed a few times. This rearrangement joins TRBV9 to TRBJ1-6, with 7 bases lining up with TRBD1. Germline CDR1 is SGDLS and CDR2 is YYNGEE. The V segment lost 5 bases and the J segment 7 bases; nucleotides outside the gene matches: 6. CDR3 length: 14 amino acids. The CDR3 DNA follows: TGTGCCAGCAGTGATGACAGGGTAAATTCACCCCTCCACTTT. Its protein product is CASSDDRVNSPLHF.

The chain recombines TRBV29-1 with TRBJ1-2; D call uncertain. This CDR3 is built from 12 residues. Looked up from germline, CDR1 is SQVTM and CDR2 is ANQGSEA. Between the trimmed V and J ends, which lost 5 bases and 1 base, there was a span of 8 bases. DNA for the CDR3: TGCAGCGTTCAACAGAGTAACTATGGCTACACCTTC. Translated: CSVQQSNYGYTF.

The CDR3 region is CAWSSGGINQPQHF. CDR3 DNA sequence: TGTGCCTGGAGTTCCGGGGGAATCAATCAGCCCCAGCATTTT. The chain carries TRBV30 and TRBJ1-5; D is perhaps TRBD1 (5 bases). Germline lookup yields CDR1 GTSNPN and CDR2 SVGIG (reference sequence). V lost 2 bases and J 3 bases, leaving 11 bases between the germline ends. This CDR3 region has 14 residues.

The CDR3 protein is CASSKGGLGVAEAFF. The CDR3 DNA is TGTGCCAGCAGCAAGGGCGGACTCGGGGTAGCTGAAGCTTTCTTT. The chain employs TRBV7-8 and TRBJ1-1; D call uncertain. Germline V gene sequence: CDR1 SGHVS, CDR2 FQNEAQ. This CDR3 comprises 15 residues. Trimming removed 5 bases at V and 6 bases at J, with 19 bases between.

J is TRBJ2-3 and V is TRBV27, with 13 nucleotides matching TRBD2. The germline V gene has CDR1 MNHEY and CDR2 SMNVEV (reference sequence). The CDR3 runs 14 residues. J gave up 6 bases and V 6 bases, and 3 bases lay outside the gene matches. The DNA for the CDR3 is TGTGCCAGCAGGTCGACTAGCGGGGGGGATACGCAGTATTTT. It yields the protein CASRSTSGGDTQYF.

The chain uses TRBV5-4 and TRBJ2-1; TRBD2 aligns across 9 bases. With V trimmed by 4 bases and J by 8 bases, 16 bases remained unmatched. The CDR3 contains 17 residues. Per the germline V gene, CDR1 is SGHNT and CDR2 is YYREEE (reference sequence). CDR3 bases: TGTGCCAGCAGCGTTGGCGGGCTAGCGGGGCCGGGCGATGAGCAGTTCTTC. Residues: CASSVGGLAGPGDEQFF.

V and J are TRBV2 and TRBJ2-5; D is undetermined. The CDR3 is 11 residues long. The V end was cut by 3 bases, the J end by 5 bases, with 4 bases between. Per germline, CDR1 SNHLY and CDR2 FYNNEI. CDR3 amino acids: CASSDLETQYF. The CDR3 bases are TGTGCCAGCAGTGACCTGGAGACCCAGTACTTC.

The V and J genes are TRBV19 and TRBJ2-7; the D gene is possibly TRBD2 (5 bases). The CDR3 length is 14 residues. V was pared by 7 bases and J by 0 bases, with 13 bases between. The germline CDR1 and CDR2 sequences are LNHDA and SQIVND (reference sequence). CDR3: CASTAGGSSYEQYF. Here the CDR3 DNA reads TGTGCCAGTACCGCAGGTGGGAGCTCCTACGAGCAGTACTTC.

A single count supports this clone. The gene calls are TRBV5-1 and TRBJ2-1, with 9 positions matching TRBD2. Losses at the gene ends were 9 bases for V and 0 bases for J; bases not matched to a gene: 22. Germline CDR1 is SGHRS and CDR2 is YFSETQ. CDR3 length: 20 amino acids. The CDR3 DNA reads TGCGCCACATCAGATCATCTCGCTAGCGGGGATCCATCCTCCTACAATGAGCAGTTCTTC. This gives the protein CATSDHLASGDPSSYNEQFF.

The chain joins TRBV6-1 to TRBJ1-3; D ambiguous. CDR1 is MNHNS, CDR2 SASEGT, per germline. The V end lost 2 bases, the J end lost 4 bases, and 3 bases lay between the germline ends. CDR3 length equals 12 residues. The CDR3 loop reads CASSETGNTIYF. DNA for the CDR3: TGTGCCAGCAGTGAAACAGGAAACACCATATATTTT.

The chain is built from TRBV18 and TRBJ1-1; possible D gene TRBD1, 5 bases. The CDR3 covers 15 residues. Per the germline V gene, CDR1 is KGHSH and CDR2 is LQKENI. V was shortened by 6 bases and J by 1 base, with 15 bases between the two germline ends. The CDR3 nucleotides read TGTGCCAGCTCCCCGGCTTCCGGGGGGAACACTGAAGCTTTCTTT. The encoded protein is CASSPASGGNTEAFF.

The DNA for the CDR3 is TGTGCCAGCAGCTTATCAGGGGCTAACACTGAAGCTTTCTTT. Translating gives CASSLSGANTEAFF. V gene TRBV7-2 combines with J gene TRBJ1-1; D may be TRBD1 (6 bases). Trimming cost V 2 bases and J 2 bases, with 9 bases left between them. Germline CDR1 and CDR2: SGHTA and FQGNSA. The CDR3 loop spans 14 amino acids.

This chain connects TRBV6-5 to TRBJ1-1; perhaps TRBD1 as D (6 bases). The CDR3 loop spans 13 amino acids. Germline CDR1 and CDR2: MNHEY and SVGAGI. V lost 0 bases, J lost 4 bases, and 6 bases lay in between. The CDR3 DNA reads as TGTGCCAGCAGTTACTCAGGGGGCACTGAAGCTTTCTTT. It specifies CASSYSGGTEAFF.

This chain joins TRBV9 and TRBJ2-5, with 7 nucleotides matching TRBD2. The CDR3 covers 15 residues. V lost 4 bases and J lost 3; bases outside the gene matches: 9. In germline, CDR1 is SGDLS, CDR2 YYNGEE. The CDR3 bases are TGTGCCAGCAGCATCCGGACTAGTGCAGAAGAGACCCAGTACTTC. Protein: CASSIRTSAEETQYF.